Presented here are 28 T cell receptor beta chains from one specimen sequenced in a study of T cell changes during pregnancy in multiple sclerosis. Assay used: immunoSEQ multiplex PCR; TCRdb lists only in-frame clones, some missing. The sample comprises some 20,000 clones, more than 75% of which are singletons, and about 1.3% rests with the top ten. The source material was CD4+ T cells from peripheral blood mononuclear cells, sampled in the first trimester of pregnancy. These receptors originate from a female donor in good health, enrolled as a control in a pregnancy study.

In DNA form, the CDR3 reads TGTGCCAGCAGCAACTCAGCGGGAGGGCGGCGTATTGGCGAGCAGTACTTC. Amino acid sequence: CASSNSAGGRRIGEQYF. This chain connects TRBV7-9 to TRBJ2-7; TRBD2 matches 10 bases. The ends lost 5 bases at V and 6 bases at J; junction bases unmatched: 16. The germline V gene has CDR1 SEHNR and CDR2 FQNEAQ (reference sequence). The CDR3 is 17 residues long. Full variable domain (rest looked up from reference TRBV7-9 and TRBJ2-7): DTGVSQNPRHKITKRGQNVTFRCDPISEHNRLYWYRQTLGQGPEFLTYFQNEAQLEKSRLLSDRFSAERPKGSFSTLEIQRTEQGDSAMYLCASSNSAGGRRIGEQYFGPGTRLTVT.

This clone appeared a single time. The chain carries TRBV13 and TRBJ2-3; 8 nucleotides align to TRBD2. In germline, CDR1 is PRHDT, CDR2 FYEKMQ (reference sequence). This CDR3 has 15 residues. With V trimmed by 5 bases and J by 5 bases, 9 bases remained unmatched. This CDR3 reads CASSDGGAYGDTQYF. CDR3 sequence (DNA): TGTGCCAGCAGCGACGGGGGGGCCTATGGAGATACGCAGTATTTT.

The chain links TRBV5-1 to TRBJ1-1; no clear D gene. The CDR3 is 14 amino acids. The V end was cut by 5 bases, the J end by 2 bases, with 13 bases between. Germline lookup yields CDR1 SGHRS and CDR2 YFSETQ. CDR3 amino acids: CASSPAPGNTEAFF. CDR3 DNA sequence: TGCGCCAGCAGTCCCGCGCCAGGAAACACTGAAGCTTTCTTT. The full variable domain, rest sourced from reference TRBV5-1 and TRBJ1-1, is KAGVTQTPRYLIKTRGQQVTLSCSPISGHRSVSWYQQTPGQGLQFLFEYFSETQRNKGNFPGRFSGRQFSNSRSEMNVSTLELGDSALYLCASSPAPGNTEAFFGQGTRLTVV.

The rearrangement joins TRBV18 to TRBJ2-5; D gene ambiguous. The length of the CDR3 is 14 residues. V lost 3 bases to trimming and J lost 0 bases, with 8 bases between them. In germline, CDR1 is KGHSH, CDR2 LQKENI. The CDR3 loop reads CASSPELHQETQYF. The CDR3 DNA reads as TGTGCCAGCTCACCGGAGCTCCACCAAGAGACCCAGTACTTC.

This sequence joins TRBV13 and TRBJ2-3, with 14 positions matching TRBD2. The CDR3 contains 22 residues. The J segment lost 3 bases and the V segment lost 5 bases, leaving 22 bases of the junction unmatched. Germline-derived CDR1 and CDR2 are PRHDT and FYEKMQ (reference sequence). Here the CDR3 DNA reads TGTGCCAGCAGCATTCGGACAGAACCGGGACTAGCGGGAGTAGTAGGGACAGATACGCAGTATTTT. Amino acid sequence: CASSIRTEPGLAGVVGTDTQYF.

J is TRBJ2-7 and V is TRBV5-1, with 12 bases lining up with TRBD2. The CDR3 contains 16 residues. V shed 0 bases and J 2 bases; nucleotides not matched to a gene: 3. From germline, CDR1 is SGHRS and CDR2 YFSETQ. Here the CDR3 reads CASSLGPSGGAYEQYF. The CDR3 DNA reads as TGCGCCAGCAGCTTGGGACCTAGCGGGGGGGCCTACGAGCAGTACTTC.

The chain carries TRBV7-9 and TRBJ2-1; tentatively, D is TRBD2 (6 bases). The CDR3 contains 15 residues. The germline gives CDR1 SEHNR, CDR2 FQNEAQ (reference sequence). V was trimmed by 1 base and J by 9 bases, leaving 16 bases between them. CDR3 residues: CASSLDGSGLGEQFF. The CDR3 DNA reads TGTGCCAGCAGCTTAGACGGGAGCGGCCTGGGTGAGCAGTTCTTC.

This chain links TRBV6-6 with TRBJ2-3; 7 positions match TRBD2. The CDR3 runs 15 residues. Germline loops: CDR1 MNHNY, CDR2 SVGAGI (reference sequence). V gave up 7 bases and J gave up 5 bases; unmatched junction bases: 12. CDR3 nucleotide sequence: TGTGCCAGCACCTACAGGAGCGGGGAGGGAGATACGCAGTATTTT. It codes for CASTYRSGEGDTQYF.

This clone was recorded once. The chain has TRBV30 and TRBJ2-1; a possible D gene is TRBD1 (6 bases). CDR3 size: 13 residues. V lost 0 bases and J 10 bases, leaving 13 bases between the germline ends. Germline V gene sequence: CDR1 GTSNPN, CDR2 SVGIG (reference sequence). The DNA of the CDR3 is TGTGCCTGGAGTGTACGTGCAAGGGGGGAGCAGTTCTTC. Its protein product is CAWSVRARGEQFF.

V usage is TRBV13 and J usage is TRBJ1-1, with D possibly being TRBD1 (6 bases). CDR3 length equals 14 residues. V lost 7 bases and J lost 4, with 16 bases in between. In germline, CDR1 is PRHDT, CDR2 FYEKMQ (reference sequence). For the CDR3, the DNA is TGTGCCAGCACCAGGCGGGGGGCGGCCACTGAAGCTTTCTTT. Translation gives CASTRRGAATEAFF.

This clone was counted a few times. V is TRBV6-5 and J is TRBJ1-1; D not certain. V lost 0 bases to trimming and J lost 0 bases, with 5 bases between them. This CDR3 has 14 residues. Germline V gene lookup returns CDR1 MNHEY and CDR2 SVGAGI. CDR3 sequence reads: CASSYSSLNTEAFF. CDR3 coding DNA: TGTGCCAGCAGTTACTCCAGTTTGAACACTGAAGCTTTCTTT.

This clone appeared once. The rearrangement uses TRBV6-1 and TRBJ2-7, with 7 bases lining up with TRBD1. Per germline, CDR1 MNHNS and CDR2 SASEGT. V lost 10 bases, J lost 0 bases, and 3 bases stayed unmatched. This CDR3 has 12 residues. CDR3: CATRDSSYEQYF. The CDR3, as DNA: TGTGCCACGAGGGACAGCTCCTACGAGCAGTACTTC.

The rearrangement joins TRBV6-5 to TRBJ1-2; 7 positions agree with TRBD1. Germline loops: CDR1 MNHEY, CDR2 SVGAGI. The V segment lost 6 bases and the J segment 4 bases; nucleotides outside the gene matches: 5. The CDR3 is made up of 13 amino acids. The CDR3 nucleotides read TGTGCCAGCAGGTCGGGACAGATCTATGGCTACACCTTC. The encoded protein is CASRSGQIYGYTF.

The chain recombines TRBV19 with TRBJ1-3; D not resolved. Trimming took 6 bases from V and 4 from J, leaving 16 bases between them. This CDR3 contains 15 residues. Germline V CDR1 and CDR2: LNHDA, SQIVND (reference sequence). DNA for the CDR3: TGTGCCAGTAGCCCTGACATAGCGAGCGGAAACACCATATATTTT. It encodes CASSPDIASGNTIYF.

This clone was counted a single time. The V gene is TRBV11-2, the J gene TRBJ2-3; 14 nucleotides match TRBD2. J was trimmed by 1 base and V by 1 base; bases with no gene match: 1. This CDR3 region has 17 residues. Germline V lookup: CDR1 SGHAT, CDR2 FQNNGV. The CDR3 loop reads CASSLAGLAGGTDTQYF. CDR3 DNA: TGTGCCAGCAGCTTAGCGGGACTAGCGGGAGGCACAGATACGCAGTATTTT.

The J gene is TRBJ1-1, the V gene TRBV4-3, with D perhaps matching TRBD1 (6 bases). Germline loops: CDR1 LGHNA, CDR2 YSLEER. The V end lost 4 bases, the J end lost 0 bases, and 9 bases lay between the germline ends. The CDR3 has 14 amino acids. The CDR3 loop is CASSLGGVNTEAFF. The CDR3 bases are TGCGCCAGCAGCCTAGGGGGTGTGAACACTGAAGCTTTCTTT.

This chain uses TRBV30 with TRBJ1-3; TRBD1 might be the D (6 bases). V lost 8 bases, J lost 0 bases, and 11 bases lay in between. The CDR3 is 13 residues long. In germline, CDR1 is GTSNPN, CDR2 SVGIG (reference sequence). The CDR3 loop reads CARTATSGNTIYF. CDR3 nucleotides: TGTGCCCGGACAGCGACCTCTGGAAACACCATATATTTT.

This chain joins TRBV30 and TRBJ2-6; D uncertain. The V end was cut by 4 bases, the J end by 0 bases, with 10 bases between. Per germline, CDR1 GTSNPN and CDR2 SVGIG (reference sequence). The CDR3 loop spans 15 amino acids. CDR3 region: CAWKRSSSGANVLTF. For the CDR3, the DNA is TGTGCCTGGAAGAGATCGAGCTCTGGGGCCAACGTCCTGACTTTC.

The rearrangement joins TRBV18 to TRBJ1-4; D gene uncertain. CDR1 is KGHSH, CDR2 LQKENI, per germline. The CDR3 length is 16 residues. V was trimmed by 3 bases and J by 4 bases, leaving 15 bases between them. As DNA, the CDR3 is TGTGCCAGCTCACCTTATTTGGAGGGCTTTAATGAAAAACTGTTTTTT. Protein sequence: CASSPYLEGFNEKLFF. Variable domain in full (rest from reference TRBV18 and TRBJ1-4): NAGVMQNPRHLVRRRGQEARLRCSPMKGHSHVYWYRQLPEEGLKFMVYLQKENIIDESGMPKERFSAEFPKEGPSILRIQQVVRGDSAAYFCASSPYLEGFNEKLFFGSGTQLSVL.

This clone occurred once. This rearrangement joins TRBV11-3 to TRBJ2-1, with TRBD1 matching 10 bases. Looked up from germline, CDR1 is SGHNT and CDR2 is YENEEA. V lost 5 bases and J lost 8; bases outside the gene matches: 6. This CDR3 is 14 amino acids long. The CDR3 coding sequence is TGTGCCAGCAGCCCCGAGACAGGGGGCTATGAGCAGTTCTTC. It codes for CASSPETGGYEQFF.

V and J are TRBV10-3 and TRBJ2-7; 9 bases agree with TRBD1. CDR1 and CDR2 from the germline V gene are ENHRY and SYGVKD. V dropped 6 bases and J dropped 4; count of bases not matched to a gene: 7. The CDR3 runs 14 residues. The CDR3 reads CAIRPQGAGYEQYF. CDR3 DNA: TGTGCCATCAGACCACAGGGGGCGGGGTACGAGCAGTACTTC.

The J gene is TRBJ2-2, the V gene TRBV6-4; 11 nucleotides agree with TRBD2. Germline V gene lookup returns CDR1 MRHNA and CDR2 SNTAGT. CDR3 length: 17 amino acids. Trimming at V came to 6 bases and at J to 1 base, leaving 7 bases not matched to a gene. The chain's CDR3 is CASSLLAGVLNTGELFF. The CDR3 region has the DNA TGTGCCAGCAGCCTACTAGCGGGGGTTCTGAACACCGGGGAGCTGTTTTTT.

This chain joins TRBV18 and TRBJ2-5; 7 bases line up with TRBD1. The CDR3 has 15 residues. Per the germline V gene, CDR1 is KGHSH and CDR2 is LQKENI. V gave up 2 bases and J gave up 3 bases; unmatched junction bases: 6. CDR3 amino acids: CASSPWSGTEETQYF. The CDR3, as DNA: TGTGCCAGCTCACCATGGTCAGGGACAGAAGAGACCCAGTACTTC.

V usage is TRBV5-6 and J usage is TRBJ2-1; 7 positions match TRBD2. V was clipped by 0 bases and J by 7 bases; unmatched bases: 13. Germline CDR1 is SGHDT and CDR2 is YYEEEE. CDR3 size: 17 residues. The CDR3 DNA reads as TGTGCCAGCAGCTTGGGGACGGGGAGGGTTGTGAAAAATGAGCAGTTCTTC. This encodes CASSLGTGRVVKNEQFF.

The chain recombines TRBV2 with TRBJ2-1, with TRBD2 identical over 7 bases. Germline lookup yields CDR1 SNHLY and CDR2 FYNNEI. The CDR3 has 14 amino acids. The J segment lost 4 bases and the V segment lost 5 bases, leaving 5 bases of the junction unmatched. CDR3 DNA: TGTGCCAGCAGTCGGTCTAGCGGTTACAATGAGCAGTTCTTC. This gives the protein CASSRSSGYNEQFF. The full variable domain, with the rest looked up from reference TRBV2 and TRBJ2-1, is EPEVTQTPSHQVTQMGQEVILRCVPISNHLYFYWYRQILGQKVEFLVSFYNNEISEKSEIFDDQFSVERPDGSNFTLKIRSTKLEDSAMYFCASSRSSGYNEQFFGPGTRLTVL.

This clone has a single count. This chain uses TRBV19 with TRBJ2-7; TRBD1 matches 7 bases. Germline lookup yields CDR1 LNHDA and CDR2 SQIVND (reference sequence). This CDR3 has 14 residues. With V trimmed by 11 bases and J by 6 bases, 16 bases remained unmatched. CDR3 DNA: TGTGCCGCTGGGGCGGCAGGGGGAAGTGGCGAGCAGTACTTC. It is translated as CAAGAAGGSGEQYF.

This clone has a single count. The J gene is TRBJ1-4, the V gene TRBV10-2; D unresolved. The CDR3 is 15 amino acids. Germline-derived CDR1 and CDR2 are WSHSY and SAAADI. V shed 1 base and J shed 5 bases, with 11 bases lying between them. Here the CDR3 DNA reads TGCGCCAGCAGTGAGTTCGGGGTATCAAATGAAAAACTGTTTTTT. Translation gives CASSEFGVSNEKLFF.

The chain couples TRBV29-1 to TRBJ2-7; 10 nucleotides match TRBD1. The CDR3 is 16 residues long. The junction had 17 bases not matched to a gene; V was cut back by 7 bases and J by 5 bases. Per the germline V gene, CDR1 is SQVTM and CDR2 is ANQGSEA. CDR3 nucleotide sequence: TGCAGCGCGGGAGGGGACAGGGGACTTCGAAAACACGAGCAGTACTTC. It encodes CSAGGDRGLRKHEQYF.